The source of this TCR beta chain is a study of spatial heterogeneity in lung cancer. On each TCR cDNA molecule, a unique molecular identifier was present. TCRdb redid the calling of the 5' RACE reads with MiXCR, one entry per CDR3 protein. The data hold over 70,000 distinct CDR3 sequences, with around 8.9% observed a single time. Noted time point: blood at routine non-recurrence follow-up after resection. Whole RNA, isolated from tumor, nontumor lung or frozen PBMC, was sequenced without prior sorting. Source: PBMCs, taken at follow-up. The receptor was derived from a female donor with early-stage non-small cell lung cancer.

The CDR3 here is CASSSPPINTEAFF. The CDR3 DNA reads TGCGCCAGCAGCTCCCCCCCGATAAACACTGAAGCTTTCTTT. This rearrangement joins TRBV5-1 to TRBJ1-1, with D uncertain. The CDR3 has 14 amino acids. CDR1 and CDR2 (germline): SGHRS, YFSETQ. The germline V and J ends were trimmed by 3 bases and 2 bases, with 11 bases remaining between them.